A single sample gave rise to the 21 T cell receptor beta chains below, sequenced in a study of cytomegalovirus exposure and HLA in healthy donors. PCR was performed using 60 Vbeta and 13 Jbeta primers. Method: immunoSEQ multiplex PCR; TCRdb's copy keeps in-frame clones and lacks some. The sample consists of 200,000 to 250,000 clones, around 76% of them appearing once. The sequenced material came from PBMCs. These receptor sequences come from a young man in good health and CMV-seronegative.

The CDR3 coding sequence is TGTGCCAGCCGGACAGGGGGAGCGACCCGGGAGCTGTTTTTT. It yields the protein CASRTGGATRELFF. The chain recombines TRBV2 with TRBJ2-2; TRBD1 matches at 10 bases. With V trimmed by 8 bases and J by 9 bases, 9 bases remained unmatched. Germline CDR1 reads SNHLY; CDR2 reads FYNNEI. CDR3 length equals 14 residues.

The V and J genes are TRBV29-1 and TRBJ2-7; the match to TRBD2 covers 7 bases. The CDR3 is made up of 13 amino acids. The J segment lost 6 bases and the V segment lost 0 bases, leaving 5 bases of the junction unmatched. The germline gives CDR1 SQVTM, CDR2 ANQGSEA. CDR3 sequence (DNA): TGCAGCGTTGAAGATAGGGGAGGGTCCGAGCAGTACTTC. Its protein product is CSVEDRGGSEQYF.

The chain employs TRBV18 and TRBJ1-2; 10 bases are a match to TRBD1. Germline loops: CDR1 KGHSH, CDR2 LQKENI. Trimming cost V 5 bases and J 8 bases; bases outside gene matches: 5. The length of the CDR3 is 13 residues. The CDR3, as DNA: TGTGCCAGCTCATCGACAGGGGGCGAGGGCTACACCTTC. Its translation is CASSSTGGEGYTF.

The CDR3 DNA is TGTGCCAGCAGTGAATCAGGCAGGAATAATTCACCCCTCCACTTT. This gives the protein CASSESGRNNSPLHF. This chain joins TRBV25-1 and TRBJ1-6; D gene unclear. The CDR3 runs to 15 residues. CDR1 is MGHDK and CDR2 is SYGVNS in the germline V gene. The V end lost 1 base, the J end lost 5 bases, and 9 bases lay between the germline ends. The full variable domain, with the rest looked up from reference TRBV25-1 and TRBJ1-6, is EADIYQTPRYLVIGTGKKITLECSQTMGHDKMYWYQQDPGMELHLIHYSYGVNSTEKGDLSSESTVSRIRTEHFPLTLESARPSHTSQYLCASSESGRNNSPLHFGNGTRLTVT.

J is TRBJ2-7 and V is TRBV29-1, with 7 bases lining up with TRBD2. Germline CDR1 and CDR2: SQVTM and ANQGSEA. The CDR3 has 16 amino acids. Trimming at V came to 1 base and at J to 4 bases, leaving 13 bases not matched to a gene. The CDR3 is CSVEGRPSGGSYEQYF. DNA of the CDR3: TGCAGCGTTGAAGGAAGGCCTAGCGGAGGGTCGTACGAGCAGTACTTC.

V and J are TRBV7-9 and TRBJ2-5; 8 positions match TRBD2. V shed 3 bases and J 3 bases; nucleotides not matched to a gene: 6. The germline V gene encodes CDR1 SEHNR and CDR2 FQNEAQ (reference sequence). This CDR3 contains 15 residues. The CDR3 DNA is TGTGCCAGCAGCTTCGCCGGGACTAGTGAAGAGACCCAGTACTTC. This gives the protein CASSFAGTSEETQYF.

The CDR3 loop reads CASSLPRAGDRTYEQYF. CDR3 DNA sequence: TGTGCCAGCAGCTTACCTAGGGCCGGGGACAGGACCTACGAGCAGTACTTC. V and J are TRBV7-9 and TRBJ2-7, with 8 bases matching TRBD1. The CDR3 runs 17 residues. Germline CDR1 is SEHNR and CDR2 is FQNEAQ (reference sequence). V trimming: 2 bases; J trimming: 2 bases; junction bases outside the gene matches: 11.

This clone was counted once. The DNA of the CDR3 is TGTGCCAGTACCGCTAACCGAAGGACAGGGGTGGGTCAGCCCCAGCATTTT. Translated, it gives CASTANRRTGVGQPQHF. The J gene is TRBJ1-5, the V gene TRBV19; 9 bases line up with TRBD1. Trimming removed 7 bases from V and 6 bases from J; junction bases left unmatched: 16. The CDR3 is 17 amino acids. The germline gives CDR1 LNHDA, CDR2 SQIVND (reference sequence).

CDR3 loop: CASSLGGSVPYEQYF. The CDR3 DNA follows: TGTGCCAGCAGCTTGGGGGGAAGTGTACCTTACGAGCAGTACTTC. The chain is built from TRBV2 and TRBJ2-7, with D perhaps matching TRBD2 (6 bases). The V and J ends lost 6 bases and 4 bases respectively, with 19 bases between them. Germline V gene data show CDR1 as SNHLY and CDR2 as FYNNEI. The CDR3 totals 15 residues.

The V gene is TRBV6-5, the J gene TRBJ1-3; 7 bases are shared with TRBD1. This CDR3 has 14 residues. CDR1 is MNHEY, CDR2 SVGAGI, per germline. V was pared by 6 bases and J by 3 bases, with 5 bases of the junction left unmatched. CDR3 loop: CASSRDSLGNTIYF. CDR3 nucleotide sequence: TGTGCCAGCAGCCGGGACAGCCTTGGAAACACCATATATTTT.

The chain carries TRBV5-1 and TRBJ2-1; 7 nucleotides align to TRBD1. Trimming removed 4 bases from V and 0 bases from J; junction bases left unmatched: 10. This CDR3 has 17 residues. CDR1 SGHRS and CDR2 YFSETQ come from the germline V gene. CDR3 nucleotides: TGCGCCAGCAGCCCTAATACAGGGGCCCACTCCTACAATGAGCAGTTCTTC. This sequence encodes CASSPNTGAHSYNEQFF. Complete variable domain (other parts from reference TRBV5-1 and TRBJ2-1): KAGVTQTPRYLIKTRGQQVTLSCSPISGHRSVSWYQQTPGQGLQFLFEYFSETQRNKGNFPGRFSGRQFSNSRSEMNVSTLELGDSALYLCASSPNTGAHSYNEQFFGPGTRLTVL.

This clone was picked up a small number of times. This chain links TRBV4-1 with TRBJ2-5; possibly TRBD2 for D (5 bases). CDR3 size: 17 residues. V lost 4 bases, J lost 7 bases, and 25 bases lay in between. The germline V gene has CDR1 MGHRA and CDR2 YSYEKL. The CDR3 protein is CASSPPLDEANHATQYF. The CDR3 DNA reads as TGCGCCAGCAGCCCCCCACTAGACGAGGCAAACCATGCGACCCAGTACTTC.

The V and J genes are TRBV5-1 and TRBJ2-5; 7 positions agree with TRBD2. The closer fit of TRBJ2-7 to the DNA end suggests the J call may be wrong. This CDR3 contains 15 residues. Germline loops: CDR1 SGHRS, CDR2 YFSETQ. CDR3 in amino acids: CASSPYLGGGYEQYF. CDR3 DNA: TGCGCCAGCAGCCCATATCTGGGGGGGGGCTACGAGCAGTACTTC.

This clone was counted between two and nine times. The J gene is TRBJ2-1, the V gene TRBV4-1; 12 bases are a match to TRBD2. CDR1 is MGHRA, CDR2 YSYEKL, per germline. This CDR3 is 16 amino acids long. V gave up 4 bases and J gave up 2 bases; unmatched junction bases: 3. The chain's CDR3 is CASSPRLAGAYNEQFF. CDR3 nucleotides: TGCGCCAGCAGCCCCAGACTAGCGGGAGCCTACAATGAGCAGTTCTTC.

The sample holds a few counts of this clone. V is TRBV5-4 and J is TRBJ1-2; 8 bases map to TRBD1. Trimming removed 4 bases from V and 8 bases from J; junction bases left unmatched: 7. Looked up from germline, CDR1 is SGHNT and CDR2 is YYREEE (reference sequence). The CDR3 covers 13 residues. The CDR3 loop reads CASSEDRALGYTF. The CDR3 DNA follows: TGTGCCAGCAGCGAGGACAGGGCTCTAGGCTACACCTTC.

The chain recombines TRBV5-4 with TRBJ1-2; 7 bases map to TRBD1. Germline CDR1 SGHNT, CDR2 YYREEE (reference sequence). The CDR3 extends over 15 amino acids. The V gene end was trimmed by 0 bases and the J gene end by 8 bases; junction bases not matched to a gene: 10. The CDR3 DNA is TGTGCCAGCAGCTTGGGGACCAAGGGGGCGGGAGGCTACACCTTC. It yields the protein CASSLGTKGAGGYTF. Together with reference TRBV5-4 and TRBJ1-2, the CDR3 gives the full variable domain: ETGVTQSPTHLIKTRGQQVTLRCSSQSGHNTVSWYQQALGQGPQFIFQYYREEENGRGNFPPRFSGLQFPNYSSELNVNALELDDSALYLCASSLGTKGAGGYTFGSGTRLTVV.

This sequence joins TRBV1 and TRBJ2-5; the table's D call TRBD2 went unverified against the DNA. TRBV1 is a listed pseudogene. CDR3 length: 11 amino acids. As DNA, the CDR3 is TGCCCCCCGGCGGGCCATGAGACCCAGTACTTC. This translates into CPPAGHETQYF.

The V gene is TRBV2, the J gene TRBJ1-1; TRBD1 matches at 9 bases. The CDR3 contains 13 residues. The J segment lost 4 bases and the V segment lost 8 bases, leaving 5 bases of the junction unmatched. CDR1 and CDR2 from the germline V gene are SNHLY and FYNNEI. CDR3 in amino acids: CASSQGAPTEAFF. In nucleotides, the CDR3 is TGTGCCAGCTCACAGGGGGCGCCCACTGAAGCTTTCTTT. The full variable domain, its missing parts supplied by reference TRBV2 and TRBJ1-1, is EPEVTQTPSHQVTQMGQEVILRCVPISNHLYFYWYRQILGQKVEFLVSFYNNEISEKSEIFDDQFSVERPDGSNFTLKIRSTKLEDSAMYFCASSQGAPTEAFFGQGTRLTVV.

DNA for the CDR3: TGTGCCAGCAGCTTAGTGGGGAGACGGTACAATGAGCAGTTCTTC. This codes for CASSLVGRRYNEQFF. V gene TRBV11-2 combines with J gene TRBJ2-1; D perhaps matches TRBD2 (5 bases). The CDR3 runs 15 residues. V was cut by 1 base and J by 4 bases, with 11 bases left in between. Looked up from germline, CDR1 is SGHAT and CDR2 is FQNNGV.

V is TRBV10-2 and J is TRBJ2-1; 10 bases map to TRBD1. Germline loops: CDR1 WSHSY, CDR2 SAAADI. The length of the CDR3 is 16 residues. The V gene end was trimmed by 4 bases and the J gene end by 4 bases; junction bases not matched to a gene: 7. DNA of the CDR3: TGCGCCAGCAGTGGTAGGACAGGGGGTTTTTACAATGAGCAGTTCTTC. It encodes CASSGRTGGFYNEQFF.

Turning to this clone: At one boundary the junction diverges from the germline segment, which might be a read error. CDR3 region: CAWSLNTGELFF. In DNA, the CDR3 is TGTGCCTGGAGTCTCAACACGGGGGAGCTGTTTTTT. The rearrangement uses TRBV30 and TRBJ2-2; no reliable D call. From germline, CDR1 is GTSNPN and CDR2 SVGIG (reference sequence). This CDR3 has 12 residues.